This T cell receptor (beta chain) stems from a study of blood T cell repertoires in COVID-19. Study-wide context: Sources were T cells, B-cell-depleted T cells, or PBMCs; the material itself was cDNA or gDNA.

This clone was recorded once. Libraries were prepared by immunoSEQ multiplex PCR; TCRdb keeps only in-frame clonotypes and omits some of them. The sample carries under 250,000 clones, approximately 80% recorded once. Germline loops: CDR1 MNHEY, CDR2 SMNVEV (reference sequence). The junction had 17 bases not matched to a gene; V was cut back by 6 bases and J by 1 base. The length of the CDR3 is 19 residues. The sample consisted of peripheral blood. The TCR was taken from a woman aged 55-70 years who had recovered from COVID-19. The rearrangement links TRBV27 to TRBJ1-5, with TRBD1 matching over 8 bases. The CDR3 DNA is TGTGCCAGCAGCGCCGGGACAGGACGGTTGTGGGGGAGCAATCAGCCCCAGCATTTT. Its translation is CASSAGTGRLWGSNQPQHF.